The clone carrying this T cell receptor beta chain has more than one count but fewer than ten. The record originates from a study of blood T cell repertoires in COVID-19. Per the study methods: Reference gene primers were amplified, and this amplification served to estimate nucleated cell counts. Method: immunoSEQ multiplex PCR; TCRdb's copy keeps in-frame clones and lacks some. The DNA gave D and trimming, while V, J and clone size come from that table. The sample has approximately 290,000 clones, about 86% seen once. Germline CDR1 is MNHEY and CDR2 is SMNVEV (reference sequence). The CDR3 length is 14 residues. V was trimmed by 5 bases and J by 1 base, leaving 11 bases between them.

Material: peripheral blood. The V gene is TRBV27, the J gene TRBJ1-2, with D unclear. The origin of this receptor is a person aged 65 to 85 with COVID-19, enrolled during active disease. The CDR3 spells CASSNDNLNYGYTF. DNA for the CDR3: TGTGCCAGCAGTAACGACAACCTTAACTATGGCTACACCTTC.